The present T cell receptor beta chain was sequenced within a study of T cell repertoires in cytomegalovirus infection. Looking at the study overall: The authors used CMV epitopes that were HLA-C-restricted (recently identified) and HLA-B-restricted (well studied). Public TCR beta signature analysis indicated the presence of both CMV infection and matching HLA type.

Points on this clonotype: The target antigen is unknown.

TCRdb recomputed calls from the reads with MiXCR, one row per CDR3 protein. The sample holds 750,000 to 900,000 distinct CDR3 sequences, almost 30% seen once. The material sequenced was cultured CD8+ T cells from PBMCs, taken from culture after CMV antigen stimulation. This TCR derives from a human donor in good health (CMV status not recorded). Some clones in this sample may be carry-over from other donors' samples.

CDR3 sequence (DNA): TGTGCCAGCAGTTTAACCCTTACAGGACAGGGTAAGCTCTATGGCTACACCTTC. This gives the protein CASSLTLTGQGKLYGYTF. This chain links TRBV28 with TRBJ1-2, with 8 nucleotides matching TRBD1. CDR3 length: 18 residues. The J segment lost 4 bases and the V segment lost 2 bases, leaving 15 bases of the junction unmatched. Per germline, CDR1 MDHEN and CDR2 SYDVKM.